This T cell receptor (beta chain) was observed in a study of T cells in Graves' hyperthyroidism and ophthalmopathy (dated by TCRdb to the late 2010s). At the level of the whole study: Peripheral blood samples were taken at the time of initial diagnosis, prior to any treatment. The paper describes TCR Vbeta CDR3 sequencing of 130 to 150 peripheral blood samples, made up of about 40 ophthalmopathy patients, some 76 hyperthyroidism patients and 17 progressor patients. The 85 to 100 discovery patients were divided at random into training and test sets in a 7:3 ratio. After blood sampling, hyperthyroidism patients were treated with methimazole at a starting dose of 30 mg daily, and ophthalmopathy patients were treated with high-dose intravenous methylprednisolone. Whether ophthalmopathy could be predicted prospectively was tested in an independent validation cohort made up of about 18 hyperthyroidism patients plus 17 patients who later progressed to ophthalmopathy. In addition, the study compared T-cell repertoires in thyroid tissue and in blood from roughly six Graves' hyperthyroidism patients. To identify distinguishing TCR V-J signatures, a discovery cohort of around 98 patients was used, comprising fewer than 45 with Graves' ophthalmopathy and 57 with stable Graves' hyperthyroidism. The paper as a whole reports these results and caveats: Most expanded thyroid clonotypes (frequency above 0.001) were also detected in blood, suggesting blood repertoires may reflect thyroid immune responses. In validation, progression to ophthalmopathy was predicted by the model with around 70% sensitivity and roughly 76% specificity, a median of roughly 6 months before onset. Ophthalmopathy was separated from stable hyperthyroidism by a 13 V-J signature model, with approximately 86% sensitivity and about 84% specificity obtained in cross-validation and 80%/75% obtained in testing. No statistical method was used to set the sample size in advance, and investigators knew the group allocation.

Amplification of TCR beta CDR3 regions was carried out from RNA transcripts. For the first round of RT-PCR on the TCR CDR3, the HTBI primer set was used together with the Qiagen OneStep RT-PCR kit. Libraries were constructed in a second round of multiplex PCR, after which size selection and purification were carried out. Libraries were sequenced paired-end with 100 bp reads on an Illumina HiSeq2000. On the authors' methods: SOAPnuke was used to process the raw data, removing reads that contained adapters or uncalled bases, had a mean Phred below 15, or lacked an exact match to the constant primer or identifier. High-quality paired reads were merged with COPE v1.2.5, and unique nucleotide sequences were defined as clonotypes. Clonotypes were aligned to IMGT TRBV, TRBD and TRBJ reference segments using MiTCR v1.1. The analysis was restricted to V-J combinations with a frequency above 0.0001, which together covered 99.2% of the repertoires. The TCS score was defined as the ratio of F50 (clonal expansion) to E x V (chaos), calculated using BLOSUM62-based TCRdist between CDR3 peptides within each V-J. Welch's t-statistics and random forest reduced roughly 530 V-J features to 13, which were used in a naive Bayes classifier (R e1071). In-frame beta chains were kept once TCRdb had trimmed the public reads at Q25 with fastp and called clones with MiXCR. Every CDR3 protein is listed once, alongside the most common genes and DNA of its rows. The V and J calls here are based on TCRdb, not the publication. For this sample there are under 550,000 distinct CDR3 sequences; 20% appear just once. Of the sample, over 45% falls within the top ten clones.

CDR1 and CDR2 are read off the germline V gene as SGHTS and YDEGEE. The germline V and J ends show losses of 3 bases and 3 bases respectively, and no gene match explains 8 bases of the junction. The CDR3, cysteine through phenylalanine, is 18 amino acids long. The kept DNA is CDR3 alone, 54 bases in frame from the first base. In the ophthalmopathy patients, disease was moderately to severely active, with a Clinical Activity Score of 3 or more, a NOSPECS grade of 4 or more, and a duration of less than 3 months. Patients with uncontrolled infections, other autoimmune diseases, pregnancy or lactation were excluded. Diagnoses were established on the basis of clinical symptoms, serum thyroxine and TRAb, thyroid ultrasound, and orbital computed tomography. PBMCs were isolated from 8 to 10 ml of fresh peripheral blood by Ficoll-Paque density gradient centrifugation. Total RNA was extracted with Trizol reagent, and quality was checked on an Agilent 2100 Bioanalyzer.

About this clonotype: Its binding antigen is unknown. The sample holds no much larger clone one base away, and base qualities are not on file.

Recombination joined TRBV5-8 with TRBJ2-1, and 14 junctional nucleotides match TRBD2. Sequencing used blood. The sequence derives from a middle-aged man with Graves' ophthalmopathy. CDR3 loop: CASSSVGLAGANYNEQFF. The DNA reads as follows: TGTGCCAGCAGCTCTGTGGGACTAGCGGGAGCTAACTACAATGAGCAGTTCTTC.